Listed below are T cell receptor beta chains from one sample, sequenced in a study of cytomegalovirus exposure and HLA in healthy donors. Sequencing was performed with immunoSEQ multiplex PCR; in TCRdb, only in-frame clones are kept and a portion is missing. The data hold 150,000 to 200,000 clones, with roughly four fifths observed a single time. The source material was PBMCs. All receptors come from a young man in good health and CMV-seronegative. Each CDR3 is given with its conserved first and last residue.

CDR3aa | v_gene
CASSPPLRSYGYTF | TRBV7-8
CASSPPQGGQETQYF | TRBV5-6
CASTGGVSYEQYF | TRBV27
CASSFRGRGEVDEQFF | TRBV28
CASSVDRDYFPRGYNEQFF | TRBV9
CASSETGGTGITGELFF | TRBV25-1
CASRSAGRPNYGYTF | TRBV7-9
CASSLVAGNTKKTQYF | TRBV7-2
CASSEQGAASNQPQHF | TRBV2
CASRVGRGRNYGYTF | TRBV5-4
CASSLVRANTEAFF | TRBV28
CASSPGGGYTF | TRBV19
CASSFTGDGNTIYF | TRBV28
CASSNLWVGRTGNEAFF | TRBV27
CASARGQETQYF | TRBV12-5
CASSPPETVPNQPQHF | TRBV19
CASSATGLGYYEQYF | TRBV6-5
CASSQDGGGPPYEQYF | TRBV14
CASSLGVSSQETQYF | TRBV5-1
CASSYGGSYEQYF | TRBV6-5
CASTWRGSPTEQYF | TRBV13
CASRLAGGRTDTQYF | TRBV6-5
CASSLVPSGNYEQYF | TRBV11-2
CASRGFVAGSEAFF | TRBV5-5
CASSPYTGELFF | TRBV7-8
CASSLLYRGSLETQYF | TRBV18
CASSVSTSSSDEQFF | TRBV6-4
CASTAKTNTGELFF | TRBV6-1
CASSPSSGRGTDTQYF | TRBV27
CASSQPGQYQETQYF | TRBV14
CASSLPVAGPYTF | TRBV21-1
CASSESQGSQETQYF | TRBV9
CASSLDRGDEQFF | TRBV5-6
CASSLIRDNQPQHF | TRBV28
CASSLVVSGLAGQETQYF | TRBV5-1
CASSPYGTGMGVGETQYF | TRBV18
CASSQYGTSSYNEQFF | TRBV4-1
CASSRPGQGFYEQYF | TRBV19
CASSDPRGGSAFF | TRBV7-9
CASKQGADTGELFF | TRBV7-3
CASRAVDRSRYNSPLHF | TRBV7-9
CASSPGGRADTQYF | TRBV28
CATRDRVTYEQYF | TRBV10-2
CASSQELAGGTDTQYF | TRBV4-2
CASSFERAAWDEQYF | TRBV7-9
CASSPRGGYTDTQYF | TRBV18
CASSVVRGGLDTDTQYF | TRBV7-9
CASSWGLAGVPTYEQYF | TRBV5-1
CASSADWSSYEQYF | TRBV7-6
CSVRQGGELFF | TRBV29-1
CASSVGTPNQPQHF | TRBV5-1
CASSPQGLSETQYF | TRBV9
CASSVVAGGPLEQFF | TRBV9